This TCR beta chain was sequenced in a study of response to subunit inactivated influenza vaccine. Trimming shortened V by 1 base and J by 7 bases, and 11 bases separated the two germline ends. The CDR3 is 14 residues long. Germline V gene lookup returns CDR1 SEHNR and CDR2 FQNEAQ (reference sequence). The study, taken as a whole, reports: Authors suggested that a seasonal influenza vaccination recruits few new T cells each time.

Comment on this clonotype: Antigen unknown.

TCRdb processed the RT-PCR reads anew with MiXCR; each CDR3 protein has one entry. The table lists about 780,000 distinct CDR3 sequences, roughly 18% of them singletons. The chain links TRBV7-9 to TRBJ1-5; no firm D call. The starting material was PBMCs from blood, obtained roughly 5 days after vaccination. This receptor was obtained from a man in his forties or fifties who received an inactivated influenza vaccine. CDR3 bases: TGTGCCAGCAGCTTAGACAGTGTCATACAGCCCCAGCATTTT. Translating gives CASSLDSVIQPQHF.